Listed below are T cell receptor beta chains from one sample, sequenced in a study of cytomegalovirus exposure and HLA in healthy donors. Sequenced by immunoSEQ multiplex PCR; TCRdb stores in-frame clones only, minus some. The sample holds 200,000 or so clones, approximately 83% seen once. The sample taken for sequencing was PBMCs. These receptors all come from a boy aged 2 to 10 in good health and CMV-seronegative. The CDR3 runs from the conserved cysteine through the conserved F or W. Each record gives: J gene, clone size, D gene, V gene, CDR3 protein, CDR3 DNA. D genes are given only for firm matches. The size entry is marked missing in some rows and otherwise reads once, few, many or a size class.

TRBJ2-3,NA,NA,TRBV2,CASIGAGGGTEGTDTQYF,TGTGCCAGCATCGGGGCCGGGGGAGGCACGGAGGGGACAGATACGCAGTATTTT
TRBJ2-5,NA,TRBD1,TRBV14,CASSRGTGGQETQYF,TGTGCCAGCAGCCGAGGGACAGGGGGGCAAGAGACCCAGTACTTC
TRBJ1-1,few,TRBD1,TRBV2,CASSSDFRDRNTEAFF,TGTGCCAGCAGCTCGGACTTCCGGGACAGGAACACTGAAGCTTTCTTT
TRBJ1-1,few,TRBD1,TRBV10-1,CASSEWDRDDTEAFF,TGCGCCAGCAGTGAATGGGACAGGGACGACACTGAAGCTTTCTTT
TRBJ2-7,NA,NA,TRBV27,CASSLGGFPYEQYF,TGTGCCAGCAGTTTAGGGGGGTTTCCCTACGAGCAGTACTTC
TRBJ2-3,NA,TRBD2,TRBV27,CASCLTSATDTQYF,TGTGCCAGCTGCTTGACTAGCGCCACAGATACGCAGTATTTT
TRBJ2-2,NA,TRBD1,TRBV7-9,CASSLVWTGDTGELFF,TGTGCCAGCAGCTTAGTTTGGACAGGGGACACCGGGGAGCTGTTTTTT
TRBJ2-7,NA,TRBD1,TRBV2,CASLLPGDSSYEQYF,TGTGCCAGCCTACTGCCTGGGGACAGCTCCTACGAGCAGTACTTC
TRBJ2-7,NA,NA,TRBV30,CAWSAGGGTYEQYF,TGTGCCTGGAGCGCCGGTGGGGGGACCTACGAGCAGTACTTC
TRBJ2-7,NA,TRBD2,TRBV7-9,CASSPRPWREAPYEQYF,TGTGCCAGCAGCCCCCGGCCATGGCGGGAGGCCCCCTACGAGCAGTACTTC
TRBJ2-7,few,TRBD2,TRBV5-6,CASSSGTSGDYEQYF,TGTGCCAGCAGCTCTGGGACTAGCGGGGACTACGAGCAGTACTTC
TRBJ1-2,few,NA,TRBV5-6,CASSLAHSYYGYTF,TGTGCCAGCAGCTTAGCTCACAGCTACTATGGCTACACCTTC
TRBJ1-4,NA,TRBD1,TRBV9,CASSVGQGNEKLFF,TGTGCCAGCAGCGTCGGACAGGGTAATGAAAAACTGTTTTTT
TRBJ2-1,once,TRBD2,TRBV5-1,CASSHLSGRAGGEQFF,TGCGCCAGCAGCCACCTTAGCGGGAGGGCCGGGGGTGAGCAGTTCTTC
TRBJ1-2,NA,NA,TRBV6-1,CASSEALLGEHYGYTF,TGTGCCAGCAGTGAAGCGCTTTTAGGAGAACACTATGGCTACACCTTC
TRBJ2-1,NA,TRBD2,TRBV19,CASSMTSGDYNEQFF,TGTGCCAGTAGTATGACTAGCGGGGACTACAATGAGCAGTTCTTC
TRBJ2-7,NA,TRBD2,TRBV7-2,CASSLDSHSGGFFEQYF,TGTGCCAGCAGCTTAGACAGCCATAGCGGGGGATTTTTCGAGCAGTACTTC
TRBJ2-3,NA,TRBD1,TRBV5-6,CASSLWQGEADTQYF,TGTGCCAGCAGCTTATGGCAGGGGGAAGCAGATACGCAGTATTTT
TRBJ2-1,NA,NA,TRBV4-1,CASSPEGGVDEQFF,TGCGCCAGCAGCCCAGAGGGGGGGGTTGATGAGCAGTTCTTC
TRBJ2-3,few,NA,TRBV6-1,CASSEVVYTDTQYF,TGTGCCAGCAGTGAAGTTGTGTACACAGATACGCAGTATTTT
TRBJ1-2,NA,NA,TRBV10-2,CASSESSGGLYYGYTF,TGCGCCAGCAGTGAGTCGTCTGGCGGATTATACTATGGCTACACCTTC
TRBJ1-1,NA,TRBD1,TRBV7-9,CASSLALTRQGRTEAFF,TGTGCCAGCAGCTTAGCCCTAACTCGACAGGGGCGGACTGAAGCTTTCTTT
TRBJ2-1,NA,NA,TRBV11-1,CASEGAGGQPSYNEQFF,TGTGCCAGCGAGGGGGCGGGGGGACAGCCCTCCTACAATGAGCAGTTCTTC
TRBJ2-7,few,NA,TRBV6-1,CAIFFKQKAAYEQYF,TGTGCCATTTTTTTCAAGCAGAAGGCGGCATACGAGCAGTACTTC
TRBJ1-1,NA,NA,TRBV27,CASKQEGTEAFF,TGTGCCAGTAAACAGGAGGGGACTGAAGCTTTCTTT
TRBJ2-5,once,NA,TRBV30,CAWSQGETQYF,TGTGCCTGGAGCCAGGGGGAGACCCAGTACTTC
TRBJ1-3,NA,TRBD1,TRBV6-5,CASSPGTASGNTIYF,TGTGCCAGCAGCCCCGGGACAGCCTCTGGAAACACCATATATTTT
TRBJ2-1,NA,NA,TRBV7-2,CASSLVRTSYNEQFF,TGTGCCAGCAGCTTAGTACGGACTTCCTACAATGAGCAGTTCTTC
TRBJ2-1,NA,NA,TRBV4-1,CASSQDGGRSGTQYNEQFF,TGCGCCAGCAGCCAAGATGGGGGCCGCTCTGGGACGCAATACAATGAGCAGTTCTTC
TRBJ2-5,NA,NA,TRBV2,CASTQYQETQYF,TGTGCCAGCACCCAGTACCAAGAGACCCAGTACTTC
TRBJ2-7,NA,TRBD1,TRBV6-5,CASSSMGQVYEQYF,TGTGCCAGCAGCTCGATGGGACAGGTATACGAGCAGTACTTC
TRBJ2-1,NA,TRBD2,TRBV7-9,CASSPRAGGPGEQFF,TGTGCCAGCAGCCCAAGAGCGGGAGGGCCGGGTGAGCAGTTCTTC
TRBJ1-5,NA,NA,TRBV7-9,CASSIGGGKVEDQPQHF,TGTGCCAGCAGTATTGGAGGAGGGAAGGTCGAGGATCAGCCCCAGCATTTT
TRBJ1-5,NA,NA,TRBV19,CASSIDSGEYSNQPQHF,TGTGCCAGTAGTATAGACTCAGGGGAATATAGCAATCAGCCCCAGCATTTT
TRBJ1-1,NA,TRBD1,TRBV13,CASSRQTGLMNTEAFF,TGTGCCAGCAGTAGACAGACAGGGCTTATGAACACTGAAGCTTTCTTT
TRBJ2-1,NA,NA,TRBV7-2,CASSSRSPDTYNEQFF,TGTGCCAGCAGCTCCCGCAGTCCAGATACCTACAATGAGCAGTTCTTC
TRBJ2-5,NA,NA,TRBV5-4,CASNNDRMVQETQYF,TGTGCCAGCAACAACGACAGGATGGTCCAAGAGACCCAGTACTTC
TRBJ2-4,NA,NA,TRBV11-2,CASSLTGNTKNIQYF,TGTGCCAGCAGCCTGACAGGAAACACCAAAAACATTCAGTACTTC
TRBJ1-3,NA,NA,TRBV18,CASSQNEGANGNTIYF,TGTGCCAGCTCACAAAACGAGGGCGCAAACGGAAACACCATATATTTT
TRBJ1-2,NA,TRBD1,TRBV6-5,CASSQLGTGDGYTF,TGTGCCAGCAGCCAGCTCGGGACAGGGGATGGCTACACCTTC
TRBJ1-4,few,NA,TRBV4-1,CASRRAGAGEKLFF,TGCGCCAGCCGTCGGGCGGGGGCGGGCGAAAAACTGTTTTTT
TRBJ2-5,NA,NA,TRBV7-8,CASSLVAGWETQYF,TGTGCCAGCAGCTTAGTTGCAGGCTGGGAGACCCAGTACTTC
TRBJ2-1,NA,TRBD2,TRBV11-2,CASSATLAGGLVGEQFF,TGTGCCAGCAGCGCAACACTAGCGGGGGGGCTGGTTGGTGAGCAGTTCTTC
TRBJ2-1,NA,TRBD1,TRBV12-5,CASGLTGQGFQFF,TGTGCTAGTGGTTTGACGGGACAGGGCTTCCAGTTCTTC
TRBJ2-5,NA,NA,TRBV27,CASSYNVETQYF,TGTGCCAGCAGTTATAATGTAGAGACCCAGTACTTC